This is a list of T cell receptor beta chains from one sample in a study of cytomegalovirus exposure and HLA in healthy donors. Generated by immunoSEQ multiplex PCR, the TCRdb table keeps only in-frame clones and is missing some. The sample consists of roughly 120,000 clones, 75% to 85% of them appearing once. The source material was PBMCs. All receptors derive from a man aged 35 to 55 in good health and CMV-seronegative. Each CDR3 is given without its conserved first and last residue. Clone size is not always given. Where it is, it says once, few, many or a class for expanded clones.

CDR3aa,v_gene,abundance
ASRKGMNTEAF,TRBV6-1,-
ASRAPGQGSSGANVLT,TRBV2,-
ASSSRRFEREQETQY,TRBV7-8,-
ASSPGAGFQPQH,TRBV18,-
ASSGGRRQGDEQF,TRBV2,-
ASSLTDRRSNEKLF,TRBV7-9,few
ASSLVEASGEF,TRBV7-9,few
ASSPGSTDTQY,TRBV5-6,-
ASSPGQGFSYNEQF,TRBV5-4,-
ASSLELIGTGGNYEQY,TRBV5-1,-
ASSSRQGSLHAEAF,TRBV7-6,-
ASNRGSGGYT,TRBV28,-
ASSNGGEAYNEQF,TRBV28,-
ATSTADTQY,TRBV10-3,-
ASSQDQGGHTEAF,TRBV4-3,-
ASSLGSNRGRFLGYT,TRBV11-2,-
ASSLFPTTGTNKDTQY,TRBV27,-
ASSFGGVQPQH,TRBV7-6,few
SASSTGELF,TRBV20-1,-
ASSLVGFQDSNTEAF,TRBV5-1,-
ASSLVGGTDTQY,TRBV7-3,-
ASSLEIEGSSGANVLT,TRBV5-6,few
ASIPGGGRTGNTIY,TRBV7-2,-